The 23 T cell receptor beta chains below come from one sample, sequenced in a study of beta chain features in type 1 diabetes. The sequenced template was cDNA made from the entire isolated RNA. TCRdb's copy holds only in-frame clones and misses some; the assay was immunoSEQ multiplex PCR. The repertoire holds more than 250,000 clones, with about a fifth as singletons. These receptors are not linked to any known antigen. Study-wide results and caveats: Shorter TCRB CDR3s, moderately but significantly so, were found in Type 1 diabetes patients in all four CD4+ subsets.

Sequencing was performed on naive CD4+ T cells from blood. The receptors shown here come from a middle-aged woman with type 1 diabetes.

This clone appeared a few times. This sequence joins TRBV18 and TRBJ2-1; TRBD1 might be the D (6 bases). Germline lookup yields CDR1 KGHSH and CDR2 LQKENI. There are 14 residues in the CDR3. The germline V and J ends were trimmed by 6 bases and 5 bases, with 14 bases remaining between them. For the CDR3, the DNA is TGTGCCAGCTCTTACTCCAGGGGAAACAATGAGCAGTTCTTC. Translated: CASSYSRGNNEQFF.

The V call is TRBV10-3, the J call TRBJ2-5; the D gene is possibly TRBD2 (6 bases). CDR1 is ENHRY, CDR2 SYGVKD, per germline. V lost 4 bases to trimming and J lost 0 bases, with 9 bases between them. This CDR3 region has 14 residues. In DNA form, the CDR3 reads TGTGCCATCAGTGGCTCGGGGGACCAAGAGACCCAGTACTTC. Translation: CAISGSGDQETQYF.

This sequence joins TRBV29-1 and TRBJ2-1, with a weak D call TRBD2 (6 bases). This CDR3 has 13 residues. Germline V gene lookup returns CDR1 SQVTM and CDR2 ANQGSEA. V was trimmed by 5 bases and J by 7 bases, leaving 15 bases between them. The CDR3 region has the DNA TGCAGCGTTCAGGAGGTTCGGGAGAATGAGCAGTTCTTC. Amino acid sequence: CSVQEVRENEQFF.

This clone was counted once. The rearrangement links TRBV15 to TRBJ1-1; no clear D. Between the trimmed V and J ends, which lost 1 base and 6 bases, there was a span of 9 bases. CDR1 LNHNV and CDR2 YYDKDF come from the germline V gene (reference sequence). There are 13 residues in the CDR3. The CDR3 DNA reads TGTGCCACCAGCAGAGGCTTCGGGGCTGAAGCTTTCTTT. As protein: CATSRGFGAEAFF.

This clone came up a few times. CDR3 coding DNA: TGTGCCAGCAGCCCAGGGGGCAGCTCCTACAATGAGCAGTTCTTC. This encodes CASSPGGSSYNEQFF. V is TRBV7-9 and J is TRBJ2-1; 8 bases align to TRBD1. Per germline, CDR1 SEHNR and CDR2 FQNEAQ (reference sequence). CDR3 length: 15 residues. The trim removed 5 bases at V and 0 bases at J, leaving 3 bases unmatched.

V usage is TRBV14 and J usage is TRBJ2-1, with 10 bases lining up with TRBD2. The CDR3 runs 13 residues. Germline V lookup: CDR1 SGHDN, CDR2 FVKESK. Germline trimming cut 1 base from V and 9 bases from J; bases unmatched to any gene: 0. For the CDR3, the DNA is TGTGCCAGCAGCCAAGGACTAGCGGGTGAGCAGTTCTTC. Translating it yields CASSQGLAGEQFF.

This clone was seen only a few times. The chain employs TRBV7-2 and TRBJ2-2, with TRBD2 matching 14 bases. V was pared by 4 bases and J by 2 bases, with 6 bases of the junction left unmatched. The V gene's germline CDR1 is SGHTA and CDR2 FQGNSA. CDR3 size: 18 residues. The CDR3 DNA is TGTGCCAGCAGCTACAAGACTAGCGGGGGGGGTAACACCGGGGAGCTGTTTTTT. Its translation: CASSYKTSGGGNTGELFF.

In its sample, this clone was seen a few times. The V gene is TRBV28, the J gene TRBJ2-3; possibly TRBD2 for D (5 bases). From germline, CDR1 is MDHEN and CDR2 SYDVKM. The CDR3 loop spans 12 amino acids. Trimming took off 7 bases at V and 6 bases at J, with 11 bases between the two ends. The CDR3 here is CASISPGDTQYF. The DNA for the CDR3 is TGTGCCAGCATCTCCCCGGGGGATACGCAGTATTTT.

This rearrangement joins TRBV9 to TRBJ1-1; maybe TRBD1 (6 bases). This CDR3 contains 14 residues. Deletions cut 5 bases from V and 0 bases from J, with 11 bases between. Germline lookup yields CDR1 SGDLS and CDR2 YYNGEE. DNA for the CDR3: TGTGCCAGCAGTGTCGGGACACTGAACACTGAAGCTTTCTTT. Residues: CASSVGTLNTEAFF.

The CDR3: CASSFQGYEQYF. Written as DNA, the CDR3 is TGTGCCAGCAGCTTCCAGGGGTACGAGCAGTACTTC. This sequence joins TRBV5-4 and TRBJ2-7; a possible D gene is TRBD1 (6 bases). This CDR3 is 12 amino acids long. The germline V and J ends were trimmed by 2 bases and 4 bases, with 7 bases remaining between them. The germline V gene encodes CDR1 SGHNT and CDR2 YYREEE (reference sequence).

This sequence joins TRBV28 and TRBJ2-7; 13 nucleotides match TRBD2. CDR1 MDHEN and CDR2 SYDVKM come from the germline V gene. V lost 6 bases to trimming and J lost 0 bases; unmatched junction nucleotides: 5. This CDR3 spans 16 amino acids. In DNA, the CDR3 is TGTGCCAGCAGGGGACTAGCGGGGACTTTCTCCTACGAGCAGTACTTC. Translated: CASRGLAGTFSYEQYF.

The sample holds a few counts of this clone. The J gene is TRBJ2-1, the V gene TRBV5-4, with TRBD2 matching 8 bases. V gave up 3 bases and J gave up 12 bases; unmatched junction bases: 11. The germline CDR1 and CDR2 sequences are SGHNT and YYREEE (reference sequence). This CDR3 has 14 amino acids. The CDR3 region has the DNA TGTGCCAGCAGCTCCGGGACTAGTCCCTTCGCGCAGTTCTTC. Amino acid sequence: CASSSGTSPFAQFF.

This clone was found a few times. The chain couples TRBV18 to TRBJ2-1; TRBD2 agrees at 8 bases. CDR1 is KGHSH, CDR2 LQKENI, per germline. The J segment lost 6 bases and the V segment lost 3 bases, leaving 7 bases of the junction unmatched. The CDR3 has 15 amino acids. The CDR3 DNA follows: TGTGCCAGCTCACCCCCGTCGGGGGGGATCAATGAGCAGTTCTTC. This encodes CASSPPSGGINEQFF.

There are a few counts of this clone. The chain employs TRBV29-1 and TRBJ2-7, with 10 bases fitting TRBD1. The CDR3 spans 16 residues. Germline CDR1 is SQVTM and CDR2 is ANQGSEA. After removal of 1 base from V and 2 bases from J, the junction contained 8 bases not matched to a gene. The CDR3 loop reads CSVEGTGQGHAYEQYF. The CDR3 region has the DNA TGCAGCGTTGAAGGAACGGGACAGGGGCACGCCTACGAGCAGTACTTC.

The CDR3 DNA sequence: TGTGCCAGCAGCGTCGGGACTAGCGGGGGGTACAATGAGCAGTTCTTC. This gives the protein CASSVGTSGGYNEQFF. V and J are TRBV11-1 and TRBJ2-1, with 15 bases that match TRBD2. Losses at the gene ends were 5 bases for V and 4 bases for J; bases not matched to a gene: 3. The CDR3 extends over 16 amino acids. Germline loops: CDR1 SGHAT, CDR2 FQDESV (reference sequence).

There are a few counts of this clone. This chain links TRBV4-3 with TRBJ2-3, with TRBD2 as a possible D gene (6 bases). The V end was cut by 1 base, the J end by 2 bases, with 10 bases between. There are 15 residues in the CDR3. Germline values: CDR1 LGHNA, CDR2 YSLEER. Here the CDR3 reads CASSQGGGDTDTQYF. The CDR3 region has the DNA TGCGCCAGCAGCCAAGGCGGAGGGGACACAGATACGCAGTATTTT.

This clone was counted between two and nine times. V is TRBV4-1 and J is TRBJ2-4; D might be TRBD2 (5 bases). CDR3 length: 15 residues. Trimming removed 2 bases from V and 0 bases from J, with 8 bases in between. Germline assignment: CDR1 MGHRA and CDR2 YSYEKL. The CDR3 nucleotides read TGCGCCAGCAGCCAACGGGGTCTAGCCAAAAACATTCAGTACTTC. Its protein product is CASSQRGLAKNIQYF.

This clone was seen a few times. This chain links TRBV30 with TRBJ2-5; possible D gene TRBD2, 6 bases. There are 12 residues in the CDR3. Germline assignment: CDR1 GTSNPN and CDR2 SVGIG (reference sequence). Between the trimmed V and J ends, which lost 4 bases and 5 bases, there was a span of 11 bases. The CDR3 sequence is CAWMPEGETQYF. The CDR3, as DNA: TGTGCCTGGATGCCGGAGGGCGAGACCCAGTACTTC. Full variable domain (missing parts from reference TRBV30 and TRBJ2-5): SQTIHQWPATLVQPVGSPLSLECTVEGTSNPNLYWYRQAAGRGLQLLFYSVGIGQISSEVPQNLSASRPQDRQFILSSKKLLLSDSGFYLCAWMPEGETQYFGPGTRLLVL.

The chain is built from TRBV6-1 and TRBJ2-3; tentative D call: TRBD2 (6 bases). Trimming removed 7 bases at V and 8 bases at J, with 13 bases between. There are 12 residues in the CDR3. Germline V lookup: CDR1 MNHNS, CDR2 SASEGT. The CDR3 nucleotides read TGTGCCAGCAACCCCGGGACTGCTACGCAGTATTTT. Translated, it gives CASNPGTATQYF.

The chain is built from TRBV9 and TRBJ2-1, with D possibly matching TRBD2 (5 bases). V was shortened by 0 bases and J by 4 bases, with 11 bases between the two germline ends. The CDR3 is 15 amino acids. The germline CDR1 and CDR2 sequences are SGDLS and YYNGEE. CDR3 coding DNA: TGTGCCAGCAGCGTAGACAGCGGCTATTACAATGAGCAGTTCTTC. It codes for CASSVDSGYYNEQFF. The full variable domain, completed using reference TRBV9 and TRBJ2-1, is DSGVTQTPKHLITATGQRVTLRCSPRSGDLSVYWYQQSLDQGLQFLIQYYNGEERAKGNILERFSAQQFPDLHSELNLSSLELGDSALYFCASSVDSGYYNEQFFGPGTRLTVL.

V gene TRBV4-2 combines with J gene TRBJ2-1, with 8 bases matching TRBD2. There are 15 residues in the CDR3. Losses at the gene ends were 2 bases for V and 2 bases for J; bases not matched to a gene: 2. Germline CDR1 LGHNA, CDR2 YNFKEQ. CDR3 sequence: CASSQTSGTYNEQFF. The CDR3 DNA reads as TGTGCCAGCAGCCAAACTAGCGGTACCTACAATGAGCAGTTCTTC.

This clone was recorded a few times. The rearrangement links TRBV21-1 to TRBJ2-3; the DNA was not compared with TRBD1, the D call given in the table. TRBV21-1 is termed a pseudogene. This CDR3 comprises 10 residues. The CDR3 nucleotides are TGTGCCCCAGGGACAGATACGCAGTATTTT. Translating gives CAPGTDTQYF.

This clone was detected a few times. The chain has TRBV7-2 and TRBJ2-7; possible D gene TRBD2, 5 bases. The CDR3 has 14 amino acids. V was shortened by 4 bases and J by 7 bases, with 17 bases between the two germline ends. Per the germline V gene, CDR1 is SGHTA and CDR2 is FQGNSA. DNA for the CDR3: TGTGCCAGCAGCTCGCCGTCGGCCCCGGGGGAGCAGTACTTC. Protein sequence: CASSSPSAPGEQYF.